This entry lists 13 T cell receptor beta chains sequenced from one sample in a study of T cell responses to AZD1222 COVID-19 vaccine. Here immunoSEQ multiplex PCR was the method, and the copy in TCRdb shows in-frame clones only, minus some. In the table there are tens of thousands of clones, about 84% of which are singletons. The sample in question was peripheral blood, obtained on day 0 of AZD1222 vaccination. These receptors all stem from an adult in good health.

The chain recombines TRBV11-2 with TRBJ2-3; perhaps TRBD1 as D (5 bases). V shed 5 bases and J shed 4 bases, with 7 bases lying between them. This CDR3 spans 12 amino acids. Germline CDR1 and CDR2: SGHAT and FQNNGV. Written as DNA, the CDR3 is TGTGCCAGCAGCAAAGGGGCAGATACGCAGTATTTT. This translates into CASSKGADTQYF.

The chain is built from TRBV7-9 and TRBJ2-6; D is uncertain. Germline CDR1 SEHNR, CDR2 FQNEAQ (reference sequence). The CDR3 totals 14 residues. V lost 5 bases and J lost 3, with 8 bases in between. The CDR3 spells CASSASSGANVLTF. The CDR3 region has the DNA TGTGCCAGCAGCGCATCGAGTGGGGCCAACGTCCTGACTTTC.

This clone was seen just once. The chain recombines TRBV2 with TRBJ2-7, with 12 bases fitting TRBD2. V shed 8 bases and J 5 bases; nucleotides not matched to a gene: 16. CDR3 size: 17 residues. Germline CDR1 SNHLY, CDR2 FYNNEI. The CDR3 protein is CASFGDKGLAGTNEQYF. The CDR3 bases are TGTGCCAGCTTTGGGGACAAAGGACTAGCGGGAACAAACGAGCAGTACTTC.

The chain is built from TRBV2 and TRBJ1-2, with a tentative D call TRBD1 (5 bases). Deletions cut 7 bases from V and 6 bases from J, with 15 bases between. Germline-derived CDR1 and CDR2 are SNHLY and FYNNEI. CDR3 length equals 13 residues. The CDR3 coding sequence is TGTGCCAGCAATATAGGGGTTGTAGATGGCTACACCTTC. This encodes CASNIGVVDGYTF.

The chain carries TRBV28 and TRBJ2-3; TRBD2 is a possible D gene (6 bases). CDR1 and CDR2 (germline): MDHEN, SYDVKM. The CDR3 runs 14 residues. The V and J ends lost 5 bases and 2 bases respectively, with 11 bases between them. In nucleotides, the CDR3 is TGTGCCAGCAGTAGGGACTCAACCACAGATACGCAGTATTTT. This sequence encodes CASSRDSTTDTQYF.

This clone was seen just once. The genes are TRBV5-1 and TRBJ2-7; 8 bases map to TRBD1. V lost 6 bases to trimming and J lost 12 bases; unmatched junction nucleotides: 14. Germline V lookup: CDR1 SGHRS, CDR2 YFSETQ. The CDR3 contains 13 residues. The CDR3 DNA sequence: TGCGCCAGCAACACCGGGACAGGCCCTCATTTGTACTTC. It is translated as CASNTGTGPHLYF.

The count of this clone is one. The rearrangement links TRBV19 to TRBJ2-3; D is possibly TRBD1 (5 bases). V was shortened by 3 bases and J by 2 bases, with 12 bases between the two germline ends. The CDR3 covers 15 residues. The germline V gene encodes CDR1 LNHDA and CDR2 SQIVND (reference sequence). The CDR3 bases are TGTGCCAGTAGTATCGGCAGGGTACCCACAGATACGCAGTATTTT. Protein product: CASSIGRVPTDTQYF.

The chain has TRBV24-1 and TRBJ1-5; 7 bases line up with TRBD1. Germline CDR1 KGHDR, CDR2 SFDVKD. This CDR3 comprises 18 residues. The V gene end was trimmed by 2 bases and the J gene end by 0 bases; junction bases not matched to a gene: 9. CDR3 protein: CATSDSLKDRYSNQPQHF. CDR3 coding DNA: TGTGCCACCAGTGATTCCCTTAAGGACAGGTATAGCAATCAGCCCCAGCATTTT.

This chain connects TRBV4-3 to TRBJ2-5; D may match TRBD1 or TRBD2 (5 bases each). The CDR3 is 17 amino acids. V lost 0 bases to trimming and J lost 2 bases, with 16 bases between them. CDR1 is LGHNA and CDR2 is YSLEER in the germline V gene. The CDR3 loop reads CASSQEPPGTLQETQYF. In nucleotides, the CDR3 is TGCGCCAGCAGCCAAGAACCCCCAGGGACGTTGCAAGAGACCCAGTACTTC.

CDR3: CASSPMRVDTQYF. The CDR3 nucleotides read TGTGCCAGCAGCCCCATGAGGGTAGATACGCAGTATTTT. The chain joins TRBV12-3 or TRBV12-4 to TRBJ2-3; a possible D gene is TRBD2 (5 bases). V was clipped by 6 bases and J by 5 bases, with 12 bases between them. This CDR3 is built from 13 residues.

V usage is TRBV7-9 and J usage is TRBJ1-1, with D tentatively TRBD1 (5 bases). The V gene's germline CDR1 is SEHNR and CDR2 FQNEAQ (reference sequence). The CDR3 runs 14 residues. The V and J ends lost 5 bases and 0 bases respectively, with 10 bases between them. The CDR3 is CASSGRVMNTEAFF. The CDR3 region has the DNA TGTGCCAGCAGCGGCAGGGTCATGAACACTGAAGCTTTCTTT.

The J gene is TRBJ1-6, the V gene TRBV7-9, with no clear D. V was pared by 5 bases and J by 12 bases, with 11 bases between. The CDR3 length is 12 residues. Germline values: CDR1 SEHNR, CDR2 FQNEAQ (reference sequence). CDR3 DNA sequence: TGTGCCAGCAGCACCTACCCCGAACCCCTCCACTTT. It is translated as CASSTYPEPLHF. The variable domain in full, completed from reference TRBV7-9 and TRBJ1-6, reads DTGVSQNPRHKITKRGQNVTFRCDPISEHNRLYWYRQTLGQGPEFLTYFQNEAQLEKSRLLSDRFSAERPKGSFSTLEIQRTEQGDSAMYLCASSTYPEPLHFGNGTRLTVT.

CDR3 nucleotides: TGTGCCAGCACCCACTTTTTCGGCGGGGGCTACACCTTC. Translation: CASTHFFGGGYTF. This sequence joins TRBV11-2 and TRBJ1-2; D is uncertain. The CDR3 totals 13 residues. Germline V gene data show CDR1 as SGHAT and CDR2 as FQNNGV. V was cut by 7 bases and J by 8 bases, with 17 bases left in between.